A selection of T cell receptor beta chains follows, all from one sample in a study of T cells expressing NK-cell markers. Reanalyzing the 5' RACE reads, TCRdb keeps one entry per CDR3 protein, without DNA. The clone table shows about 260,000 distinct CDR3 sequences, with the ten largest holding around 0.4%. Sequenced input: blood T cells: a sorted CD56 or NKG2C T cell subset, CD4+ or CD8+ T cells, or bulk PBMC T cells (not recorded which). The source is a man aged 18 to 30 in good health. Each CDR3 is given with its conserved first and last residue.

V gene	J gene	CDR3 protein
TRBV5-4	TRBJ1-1	CASSLQGKFGTEAFF
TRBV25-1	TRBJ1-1	CASRRDSLLNTEAFF
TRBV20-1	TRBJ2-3	CSAITPGLAGRTDTQYF
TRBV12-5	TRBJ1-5	CASGLGDSSNQPQHF
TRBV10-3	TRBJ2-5	CAISAGDSRQETQYF
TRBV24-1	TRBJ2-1	CATNSPGQGHNEQFF
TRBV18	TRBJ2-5	CASSPQGSRETQYF
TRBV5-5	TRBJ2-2	CASSSRQVGLADTGELFF
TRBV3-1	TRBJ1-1	CASSHRQSMNTEAFF
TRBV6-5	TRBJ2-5	CASSYQGLAGGETQYF
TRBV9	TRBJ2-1	CASSVGVGSSYNEQFF
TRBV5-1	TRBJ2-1	CASSRGVTSGLDYNEQFF
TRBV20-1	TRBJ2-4	CSAWTSGGKNIQYF
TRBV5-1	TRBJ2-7	CASKGGVHEQYF
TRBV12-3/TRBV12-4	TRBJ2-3	CASSLFVTVTSTDTQYF
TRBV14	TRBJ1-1	CASSQVADTEAFF